Detailed here is one TCR beta chain. The sample originates from a study of T cell changes during pregnancy in multiple sclerosis. TCRdb keeps only in-frame clones here, not all; method: immunoSEQ multiplex PCR. The sample shows around 100,000 clones, 85% to 95% of them seen only once. The source is a female donor with multiple sclerosis, enrolled in a pregnancy study. This specimen consisted of peripheral blood, obtained before pregnancy.

CDR3 coding DNA: TGCGCCAGCAGCCGGAACGGGGACTCTGGGGCCAACGTCCTGACTTTC. Its protein product is CASSRNGDSGANVLTF. This sequence joins TRBV5-1 and TRBJ2-6; D is possibly TRBD2 (5 bases). Germline V lookup: CDR1 SGHRS, CDR2 YFSETQ. This CDR3 contains 16 residues. V lost 4 bases and J 0 bases, leaving 11 bases between the germline ends.